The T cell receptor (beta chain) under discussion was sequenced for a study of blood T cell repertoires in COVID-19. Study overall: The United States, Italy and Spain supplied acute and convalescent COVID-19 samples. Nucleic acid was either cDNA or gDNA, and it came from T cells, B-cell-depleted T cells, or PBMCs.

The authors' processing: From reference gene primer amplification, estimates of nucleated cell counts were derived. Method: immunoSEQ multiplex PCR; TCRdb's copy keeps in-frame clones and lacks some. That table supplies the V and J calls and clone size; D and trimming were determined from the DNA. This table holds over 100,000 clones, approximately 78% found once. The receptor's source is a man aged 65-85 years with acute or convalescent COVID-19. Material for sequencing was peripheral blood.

CDR3 protein: CASSLSRPPRTYEQYF. CDR3 DNA: TGTGCCAGCAGTTTATCCAGGCCACCCCGGACTTACGAGCAGTACTTC. V usage is TRBV27 and J usage is TRBJ2-7; tentatively, D is TRBD2 (5 bases). Trimming pared 0 bases from V and 4 bases from J, leaving 16 bases between. The germline gives CDR1 MNHEY, CDR2 SMNVEV (reference sequence). The CDR3 covers 16 residues.